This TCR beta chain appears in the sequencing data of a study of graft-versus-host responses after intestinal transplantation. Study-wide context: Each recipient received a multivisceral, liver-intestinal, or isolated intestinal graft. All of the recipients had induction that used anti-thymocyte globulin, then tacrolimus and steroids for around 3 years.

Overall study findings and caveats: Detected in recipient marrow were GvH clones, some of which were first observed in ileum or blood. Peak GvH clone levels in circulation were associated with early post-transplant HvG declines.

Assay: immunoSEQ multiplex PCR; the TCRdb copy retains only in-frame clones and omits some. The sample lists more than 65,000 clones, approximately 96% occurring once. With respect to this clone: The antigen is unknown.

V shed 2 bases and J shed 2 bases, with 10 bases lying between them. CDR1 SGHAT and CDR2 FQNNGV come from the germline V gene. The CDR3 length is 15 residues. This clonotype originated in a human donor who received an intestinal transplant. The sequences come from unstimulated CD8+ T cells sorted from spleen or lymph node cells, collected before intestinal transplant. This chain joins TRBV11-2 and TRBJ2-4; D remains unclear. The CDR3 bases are TGTGCCAGCAGCTTACCAGTCTATCCCAAAAACATTCAGTACTTC. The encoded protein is CASSLPVYPKNIQYF. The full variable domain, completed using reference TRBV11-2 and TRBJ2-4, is EAGVAQSPRYKIIEKRQSVAFWCNPISGHATLYWYQQILGQGPKLLIQFQNNGVVDDSQLPKDRFSAERLKGVDSTLKIQPAKLEDSAVYLCASSLPVYPKNIQYFGAGTRLSVL.